This T cell receptor (beta chain) came from a study of CD8+ T cells in alopecia areata. Overall study results and limits: TCRs were shared less clearly across patients than in mice, possibly for HLA-related reasons.

With V trimmed by 1 base and J by 5 bases, 6 bases remained unmatched. The CDR3 consists of 15 residues. In germline, CDR1 is MGHRA, CDR2 YSYEKL. Details on this clone: As yet, its antigen is unknown.

Individuals with alopecia areata gave both lesional scalp punch biopsies and peripheral blood for collection. Sequencing relied on a cDNA template that was reverse transcribed from extracted RNA. Only in-frame clones appear in the TCRdb table, and some are missing; sequencing was by immunoSEQ multiplex PCR. The profile shows 130,000 or so clones, approximately 49% of them singletons. Material: CD8+ T cells sorted from blood, obtained at week 0. The TCR sequence derives from a human donor with alopecia areata. J is TRBJ1-1 and V is TRBV4-1; 8 bases align to TRBD1. In nucleotides, the CDR3 is TGCGCCAGCAGCCAAGGGCAGGGGGCGGGTACTGAAGCTTTCTTT. Residues: CASSQGQGAGTEAFF.